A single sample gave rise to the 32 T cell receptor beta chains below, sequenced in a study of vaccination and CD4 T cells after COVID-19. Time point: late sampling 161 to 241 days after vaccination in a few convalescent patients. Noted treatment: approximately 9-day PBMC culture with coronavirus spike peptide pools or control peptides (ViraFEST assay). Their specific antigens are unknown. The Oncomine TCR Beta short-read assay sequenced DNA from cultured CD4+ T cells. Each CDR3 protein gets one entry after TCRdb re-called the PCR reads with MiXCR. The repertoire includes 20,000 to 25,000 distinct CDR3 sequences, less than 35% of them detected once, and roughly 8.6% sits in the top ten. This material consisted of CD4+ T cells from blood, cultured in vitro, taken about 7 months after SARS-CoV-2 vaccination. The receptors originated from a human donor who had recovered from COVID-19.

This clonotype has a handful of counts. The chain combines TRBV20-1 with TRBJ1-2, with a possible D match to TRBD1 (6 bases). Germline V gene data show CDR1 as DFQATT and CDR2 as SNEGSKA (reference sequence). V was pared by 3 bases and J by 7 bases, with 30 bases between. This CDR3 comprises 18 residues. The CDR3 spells CSASGSGALSLDSSGYTF. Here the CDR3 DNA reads TGCAGTGCTAGTGGGTCGGGGGCTCTCTCCCTTGATTCAAGTGGCTACACCTTC.

For the CDR3, the DNA is TGCAGTGCTAGAGATGGTGGTCATACCTTATTGCAGTTCTTC. Translating gives CSARDGGHTLLQFF. The V call is TRBV20-1, the J call TRBJ2-1; no reliable D call. The CDR3 is 14 residues long. The germline V gene encodes CDR1 DFQATT and CDR2 SNEGSKA (reference sequence). Trimming removed 0 bases at V and 12 bases at J, with 18 bases between.

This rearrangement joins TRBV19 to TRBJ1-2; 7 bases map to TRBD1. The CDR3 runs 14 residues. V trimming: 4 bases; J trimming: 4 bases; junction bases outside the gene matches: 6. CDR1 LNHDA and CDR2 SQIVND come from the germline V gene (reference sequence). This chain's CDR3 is CASSKDREVYGYTF. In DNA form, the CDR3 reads TGTGCCAGTAGTAAAGACAGGGAGGTCTATGGCTACACCTTC.

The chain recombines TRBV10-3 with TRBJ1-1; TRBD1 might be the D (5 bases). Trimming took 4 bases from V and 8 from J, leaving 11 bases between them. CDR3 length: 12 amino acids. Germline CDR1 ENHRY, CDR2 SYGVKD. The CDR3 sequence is CAISGREGEAFF. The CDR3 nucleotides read TGTGCCATCAGTGGGAGGGAGGGGGAAGCTTTCTTT.

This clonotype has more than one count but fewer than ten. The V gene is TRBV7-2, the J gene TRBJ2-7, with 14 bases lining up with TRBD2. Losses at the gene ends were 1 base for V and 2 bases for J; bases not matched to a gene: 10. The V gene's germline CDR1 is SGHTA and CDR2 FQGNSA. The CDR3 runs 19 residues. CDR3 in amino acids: CASSLGLAGGLFVPYEQYF. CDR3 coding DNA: TGTGCCAGCAGCTTAGGACTAGCGGGAGGGCTCTTTGTTCCCTACGAGCAGTACTTC.

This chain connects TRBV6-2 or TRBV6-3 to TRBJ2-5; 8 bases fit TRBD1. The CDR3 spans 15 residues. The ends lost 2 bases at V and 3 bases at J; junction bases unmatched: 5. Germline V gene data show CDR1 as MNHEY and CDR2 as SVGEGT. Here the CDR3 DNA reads TGTGCCAGCAGTTACGGACAGGGTTTGAAAGAGACCCAGTACTTC. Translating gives CASSYGQGLKETQYF.

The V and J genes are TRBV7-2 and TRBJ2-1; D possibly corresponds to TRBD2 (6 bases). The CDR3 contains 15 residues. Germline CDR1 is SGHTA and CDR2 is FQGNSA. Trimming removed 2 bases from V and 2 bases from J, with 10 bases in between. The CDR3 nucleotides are TGTGCCAGCAGCTTACGAGGGAGGACCTACAATGAGCAGTTCTTC. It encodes CASSLRGRTYNEQFF. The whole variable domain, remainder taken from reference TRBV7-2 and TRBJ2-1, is GAGVSQSPSNKVTEKGKDVELRCDPISGHTALYWYRQSLGQGLEFLIYFQGNSAPDKSGLPSDRFSAERTGGSVSTLTIQRTQQEDSAVYLCASSLRGRTYNEQFFGPGTRLTVL.

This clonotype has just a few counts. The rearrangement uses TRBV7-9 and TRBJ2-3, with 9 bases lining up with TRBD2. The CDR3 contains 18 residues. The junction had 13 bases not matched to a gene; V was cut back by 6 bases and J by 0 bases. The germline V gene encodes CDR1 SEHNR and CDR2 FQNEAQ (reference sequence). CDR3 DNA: TGTGCCAGCAGGCCGCGGCTAGCGGGACGGAAGAGCACAGATACGCAGTATTTT. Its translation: CASRPRLAGRKSTDTQYF.

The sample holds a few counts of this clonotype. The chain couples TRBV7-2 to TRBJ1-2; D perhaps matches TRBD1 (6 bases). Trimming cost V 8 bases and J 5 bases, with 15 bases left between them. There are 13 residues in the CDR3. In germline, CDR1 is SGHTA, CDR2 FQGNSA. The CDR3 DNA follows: TGTGCCAGCTCCCCGGACAGCCAGTATGGCTACACCTTC. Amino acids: CASSPDSQYGYTF.

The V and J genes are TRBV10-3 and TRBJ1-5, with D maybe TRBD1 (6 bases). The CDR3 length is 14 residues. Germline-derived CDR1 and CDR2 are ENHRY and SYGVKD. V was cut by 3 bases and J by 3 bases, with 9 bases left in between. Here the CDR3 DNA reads TGTGCCATCAGTGATCAGGGGAACAATCAGCCCCAGCATTTT. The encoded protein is CAISDQGNNQPQHF.

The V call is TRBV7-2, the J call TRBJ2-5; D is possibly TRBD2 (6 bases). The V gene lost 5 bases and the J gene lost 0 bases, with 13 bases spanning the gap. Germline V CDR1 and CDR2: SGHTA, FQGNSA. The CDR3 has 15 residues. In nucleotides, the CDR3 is TGTGCCAGCAGCATTGGGTGGGGGGACCAAGAGACCCAGTACTTC. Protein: CASSIGWGDQETQYF.

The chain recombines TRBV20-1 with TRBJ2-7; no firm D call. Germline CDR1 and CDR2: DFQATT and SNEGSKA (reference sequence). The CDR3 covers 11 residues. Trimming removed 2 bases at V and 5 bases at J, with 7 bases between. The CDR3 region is CSARNPNEQYF. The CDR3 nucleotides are TGCAGTGCTAGAAATCCCAACGAGCAGTACTTC.

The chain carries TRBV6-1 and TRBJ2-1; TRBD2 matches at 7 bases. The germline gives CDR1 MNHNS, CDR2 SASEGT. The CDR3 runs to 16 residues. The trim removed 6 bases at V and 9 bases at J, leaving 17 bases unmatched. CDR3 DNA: TGTGCCAGCAGACCACGAGGGAGGGAGGGCACGCCTGAGCAGTTCTTC. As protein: CASRPRGREGTPEQFF.

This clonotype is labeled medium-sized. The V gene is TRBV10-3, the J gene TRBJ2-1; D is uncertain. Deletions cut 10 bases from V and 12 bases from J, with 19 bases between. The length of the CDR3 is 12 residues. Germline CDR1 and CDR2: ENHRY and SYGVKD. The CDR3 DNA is TGTGCCACCGAAGGCGACTCACGGTTGCAGTTCTTC. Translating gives CATEGDSRLQFF.

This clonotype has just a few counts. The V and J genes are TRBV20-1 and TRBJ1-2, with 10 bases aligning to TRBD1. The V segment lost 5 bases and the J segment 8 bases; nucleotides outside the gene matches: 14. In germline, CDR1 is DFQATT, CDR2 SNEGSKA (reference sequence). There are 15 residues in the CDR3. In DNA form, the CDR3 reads TGCAGTGCTCCAAGGGGGGGGACAGGGGCGCGGGGCTACACCTTC. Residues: CSAPRGGTGARGYTF.

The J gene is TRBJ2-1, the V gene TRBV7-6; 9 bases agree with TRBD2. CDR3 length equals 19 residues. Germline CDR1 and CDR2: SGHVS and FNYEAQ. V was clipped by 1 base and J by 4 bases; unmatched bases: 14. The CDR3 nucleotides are TGTGCCAGCAGCTTAGTACTCCCACAAGCGGGAGGTGGGTACAATGAGCAGTTCTTC. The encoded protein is CASSLVLPQAGGGYNEQFF. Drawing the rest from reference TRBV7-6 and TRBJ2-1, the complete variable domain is GAGVSQSPRYKVTKRGQDVALRCDPISGHVSLYWYRQALGQGPEFLTYFNYEAQQDKSGLPNDRFSAERPEGSISTLTIQRTEQRDSAMYRCASSLVLPQAGGGYNEQFFGPGTRLTVL.

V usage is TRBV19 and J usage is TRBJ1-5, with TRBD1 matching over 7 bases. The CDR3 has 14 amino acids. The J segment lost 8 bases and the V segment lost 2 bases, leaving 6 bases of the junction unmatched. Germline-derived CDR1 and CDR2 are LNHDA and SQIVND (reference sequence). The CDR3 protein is CASSIQGDLEPQHF. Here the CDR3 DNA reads TGTGCCAGTAGTATACAGGGGGACCTTGAGCCCCAGCATTTT.

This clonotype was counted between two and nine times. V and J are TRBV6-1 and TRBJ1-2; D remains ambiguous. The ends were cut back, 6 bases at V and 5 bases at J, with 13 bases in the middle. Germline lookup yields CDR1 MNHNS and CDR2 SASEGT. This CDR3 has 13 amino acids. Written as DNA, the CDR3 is TGTGCCAGCAGCCGAGGCAGATCTTATGGCTACACCTTC. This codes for CASSRGRSYGYTF.

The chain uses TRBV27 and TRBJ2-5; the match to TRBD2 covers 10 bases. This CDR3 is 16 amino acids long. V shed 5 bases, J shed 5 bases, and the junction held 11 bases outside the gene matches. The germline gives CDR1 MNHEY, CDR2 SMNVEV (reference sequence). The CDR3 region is CASSPTIAGGGETQYF. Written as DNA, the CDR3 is TGTGCCAGCAGTCCTACTATAGCGGGAGGCGGGGAGACCCAGTACTTC.

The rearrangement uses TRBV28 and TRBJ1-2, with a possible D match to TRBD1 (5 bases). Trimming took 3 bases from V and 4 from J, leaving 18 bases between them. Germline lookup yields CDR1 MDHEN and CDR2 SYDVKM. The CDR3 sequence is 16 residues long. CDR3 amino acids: CASSLEGGARGYGYTF. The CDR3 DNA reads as TGTGCCAGCAGTTTGGAAGGAGGGGCGCGAGGCTATGGCTACACCTTC.

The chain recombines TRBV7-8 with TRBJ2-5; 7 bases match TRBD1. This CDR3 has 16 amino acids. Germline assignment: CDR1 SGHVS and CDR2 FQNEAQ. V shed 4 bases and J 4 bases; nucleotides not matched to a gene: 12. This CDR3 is CASSSPGQKVGETQYF. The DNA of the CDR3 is TGTGCCAGCAGCTCACCGGGACAGAAGGTTGGAGAGACCCAGTACTTC. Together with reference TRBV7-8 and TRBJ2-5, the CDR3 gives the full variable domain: GAGVSQSPRYKVAKRGQDVALRCDPISGHVSLFWYQQALGQGPEFLTYFQNEAQLDKSGLPSDRFFAERPEGSVSTLKIQRTQQEDSAVYLCASSSPGQKVGETQYFGPGTRLLVL.

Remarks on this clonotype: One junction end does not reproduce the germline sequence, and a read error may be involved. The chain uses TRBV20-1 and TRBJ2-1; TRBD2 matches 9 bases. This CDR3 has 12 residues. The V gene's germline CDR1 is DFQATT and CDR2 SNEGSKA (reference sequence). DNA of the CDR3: TGCAGTGCTTCCGGGCGGGAGGGACTGTACTTGTTC. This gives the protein CSASGREGLYLF.

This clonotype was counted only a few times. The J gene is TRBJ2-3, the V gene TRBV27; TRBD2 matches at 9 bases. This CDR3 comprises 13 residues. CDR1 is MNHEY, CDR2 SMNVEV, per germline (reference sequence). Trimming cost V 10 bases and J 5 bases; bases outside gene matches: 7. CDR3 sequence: CATRGSGRDTQYF. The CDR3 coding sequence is TGTGCCACCCGAGGTAGCGGGAGAGATACGCAGTATTTT.

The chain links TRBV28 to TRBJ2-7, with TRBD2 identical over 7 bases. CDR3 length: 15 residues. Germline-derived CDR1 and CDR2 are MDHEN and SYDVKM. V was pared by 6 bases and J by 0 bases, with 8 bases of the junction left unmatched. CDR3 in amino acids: CASSLSLAASYEQYF. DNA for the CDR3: TGTGCCAGCAGCCTCAGTCTAGCGGCCTCCTACGAGCAGTACTTC.

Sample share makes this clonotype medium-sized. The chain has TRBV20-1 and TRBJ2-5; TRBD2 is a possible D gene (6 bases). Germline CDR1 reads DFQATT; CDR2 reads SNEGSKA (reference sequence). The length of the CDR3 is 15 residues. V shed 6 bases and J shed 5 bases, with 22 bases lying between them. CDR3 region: CSAGDDGGTGETQYF. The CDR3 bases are TGCAGTGCGGGGGACGACGGAGGGACTGGGGAGACCCAGTACTTC.

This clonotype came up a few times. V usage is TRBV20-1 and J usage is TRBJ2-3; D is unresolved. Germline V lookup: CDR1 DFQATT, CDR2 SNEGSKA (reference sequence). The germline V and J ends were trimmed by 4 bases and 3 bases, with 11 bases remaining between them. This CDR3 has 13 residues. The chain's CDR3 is CSAKVPGTDTQYF. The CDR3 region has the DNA TGCAGTGCTAAAGTCCCCGGGACAGATACGCAGTATTTT.

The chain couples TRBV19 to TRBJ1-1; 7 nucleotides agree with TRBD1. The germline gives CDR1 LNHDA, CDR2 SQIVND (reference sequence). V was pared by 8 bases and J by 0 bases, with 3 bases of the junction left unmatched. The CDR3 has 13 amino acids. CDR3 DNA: TGTGCCAGTGGGACAGCCATGAACACTGAAGCTTTCTTT. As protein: CASGTAMNTEAFF.

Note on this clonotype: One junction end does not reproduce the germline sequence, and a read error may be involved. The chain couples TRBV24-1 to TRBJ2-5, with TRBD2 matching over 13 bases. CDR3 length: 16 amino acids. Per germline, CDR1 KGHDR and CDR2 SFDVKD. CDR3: CATSDPGLAGLETQYF. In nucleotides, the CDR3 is TGTGCAACCAGTGATCCGGGACTAGCGGGACTGGAGACCCAGTACTTC.

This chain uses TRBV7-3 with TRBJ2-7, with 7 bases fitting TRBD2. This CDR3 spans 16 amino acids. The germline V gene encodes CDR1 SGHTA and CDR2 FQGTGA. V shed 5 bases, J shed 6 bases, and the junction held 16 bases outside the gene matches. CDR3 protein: CASSPAGGTTDGEQYF. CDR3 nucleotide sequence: TGTGCCAGCAGCCCCGCGGGTGGGACTACCGACGGCGAGCAGTACTTC.

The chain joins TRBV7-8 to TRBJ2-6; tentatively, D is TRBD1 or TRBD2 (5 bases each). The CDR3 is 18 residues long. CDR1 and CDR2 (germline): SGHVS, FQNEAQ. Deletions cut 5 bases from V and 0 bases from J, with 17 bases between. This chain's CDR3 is CASSVPGLDFSGANVLTF. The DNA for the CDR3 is TGTGCCAGCAGCGTCCCGGGGCTGGATTTCTCTGGGGCCAACGTCCTGACTTTC.

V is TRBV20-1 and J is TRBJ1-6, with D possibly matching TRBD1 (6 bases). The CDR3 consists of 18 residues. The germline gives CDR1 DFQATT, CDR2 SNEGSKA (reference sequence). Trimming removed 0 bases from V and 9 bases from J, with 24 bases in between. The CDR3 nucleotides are TGCAGTGCTAGAGATGCTATTTCGTCGAGGGGGTTGGTTTCACCCCTCCACTTT. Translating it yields CSARDAISSRGLVSPLHF.

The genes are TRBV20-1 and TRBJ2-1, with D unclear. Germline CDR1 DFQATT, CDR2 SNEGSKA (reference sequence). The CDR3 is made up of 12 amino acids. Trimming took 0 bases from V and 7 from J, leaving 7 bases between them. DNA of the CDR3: TGCAGTGCTAGAGATGTGAGTAATGAGCAGTTCTTC. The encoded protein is CSARDVSNEQFF.